This T cell receptor (beta chain) was observed in a study of CD8 T cells in ankylosing spondylitis. General study points: As reported, disease-linked clones showed significant enrichment in matched ankylosing spondylitis synovial fluid.

With molecular barcodes, quantitative 5'-RACE was used to make the TCR beta libraries. TCRdb itself ran the 5' RACE reads through MiXCR, one entry per CDR3 protein. Among roughly 250,000 distinct CDR3 sequences listed, more than 9% were seen once. This clonotype was seen many times. Its specificity is not known. The TCR comes from a male donor with ankylosing spondylitis or in good health (not recorded which). Sample: blood, either unsorted or a sorted T cell fraction (not recorded which).

The CDR3 region is CASSLVRQYNEQFF. The CDR3 coding sequence is TGTGCCAGCAGTTTAGTGCGCCAATACAATGAGCAGTTCTTC. This chain connects TRBV12-3 or TRBV12-4 to TRBJ2-1; no definite D call. This CDR3 spans 14 amino acids. Trimming removed 1 base from V and 4 bases from J, with 8 bases in between.